This T cell receptor (beta chain) was recorded in a study of blood T cell repertoires in COVID-19. TCRdb's copy holds only in-frame clones and misses some; the assay was immunoSEQ multiplex PCR. The sample records hundreds of thousands of clones, around 84% being singletons. Sequencing was carried out using peripheral blood. The receptor comes from a man aged 65 to 85 with acute or convalescent COVID-19.

CDR3 coding DNA: TGTGCCAGTAGTATCAAGGGGAGGGATGGCTACACCTTC. It encodes CASSIKGRDGYTF. The chain combines TRBV19 with TRBJ1-2; D is perhaps TRBD1 (5 bases). Trimming removed 3 bases from V and 6 bases from J, with 11 bases in between. Germline loops: CDR1 LNHDA, CDR2 SQIVND (reference sequence). CDR3 length: 13 amino acids.